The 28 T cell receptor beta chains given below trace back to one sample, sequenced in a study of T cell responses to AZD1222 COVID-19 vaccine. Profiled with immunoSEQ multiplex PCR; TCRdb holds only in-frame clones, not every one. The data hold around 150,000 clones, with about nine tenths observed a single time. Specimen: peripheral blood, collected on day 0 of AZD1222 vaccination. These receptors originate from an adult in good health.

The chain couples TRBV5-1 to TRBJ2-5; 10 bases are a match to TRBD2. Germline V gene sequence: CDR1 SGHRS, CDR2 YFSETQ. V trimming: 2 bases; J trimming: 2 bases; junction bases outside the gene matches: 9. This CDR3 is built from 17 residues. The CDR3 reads CASSFGSSGSQQETQYF. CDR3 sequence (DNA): TGCGCCAGCAGCTTTGGCTCTAGCGGGAGTCAACAAGAGACCCAGTACTTC.

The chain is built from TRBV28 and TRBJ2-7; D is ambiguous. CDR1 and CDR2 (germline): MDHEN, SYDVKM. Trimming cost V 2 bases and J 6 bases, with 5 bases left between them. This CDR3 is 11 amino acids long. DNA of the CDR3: TGTGCCAGCAGTTTAAAGGGCGAGCAGTACTTC. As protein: CASSLKGEQYF.

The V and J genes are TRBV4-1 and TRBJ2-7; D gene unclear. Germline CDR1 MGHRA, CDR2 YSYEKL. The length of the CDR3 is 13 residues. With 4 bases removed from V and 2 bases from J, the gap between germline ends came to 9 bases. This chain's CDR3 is CASSLDGTYEQYF. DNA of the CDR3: TGCGCCAGCAGCCTTGACGGAACCTACGAGCAGTACTTC.

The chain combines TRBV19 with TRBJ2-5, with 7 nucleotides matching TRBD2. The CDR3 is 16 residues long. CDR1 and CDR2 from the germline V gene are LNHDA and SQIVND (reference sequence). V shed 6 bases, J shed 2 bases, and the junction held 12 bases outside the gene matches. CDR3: CASSTPGGRLQETQYF. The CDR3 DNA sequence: TGTGCCAGTAGCACTCCGGGAGGACGATTACAAGAGACCCAGTACTTC.

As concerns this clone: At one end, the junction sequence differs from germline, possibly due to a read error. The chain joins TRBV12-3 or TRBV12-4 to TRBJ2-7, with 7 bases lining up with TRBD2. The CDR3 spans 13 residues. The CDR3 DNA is TGTGCCAGCAGTCCCCGGACTAGTCAATTTCCGGACTTC. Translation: CASSPRTSQFPDF.

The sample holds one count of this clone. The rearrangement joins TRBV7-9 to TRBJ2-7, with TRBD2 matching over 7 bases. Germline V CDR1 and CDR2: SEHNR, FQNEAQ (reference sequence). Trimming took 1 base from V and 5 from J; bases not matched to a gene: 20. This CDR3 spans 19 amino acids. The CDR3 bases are TGTGCCAGCAGCTTAGACCTTTCATGGGGAGGGGCGAGTCACCACGAGCAGTACTTC. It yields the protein CASSLDLSWGGASHHEQYF.

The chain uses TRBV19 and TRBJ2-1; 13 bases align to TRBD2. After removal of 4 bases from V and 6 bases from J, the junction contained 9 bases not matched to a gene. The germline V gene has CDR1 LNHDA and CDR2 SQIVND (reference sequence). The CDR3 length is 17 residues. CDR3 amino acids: CASSTLGTSGNANEQFF. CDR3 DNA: TGTGCCAGTAGTACCTTGGGGACTAGCGGGAATGCCAATGAGCAGTTCTTC.

CDR3 bases: TGTGCCACCAGTGATTTCAGGGCGAACACTGAAGCTTTCTTT. Protein sequence: CATSDFRANTEAFF. The chain has TRBV24-1 and TRBJ1-1; D is perhaps TRBD1 (5 bases). CDR1 is KGHDR, CDR2 SFDVKD, per germline. V gave up 1 base and J gave up 1 base, with 6 bases separating them. The CDR3 has 14 amino acids.

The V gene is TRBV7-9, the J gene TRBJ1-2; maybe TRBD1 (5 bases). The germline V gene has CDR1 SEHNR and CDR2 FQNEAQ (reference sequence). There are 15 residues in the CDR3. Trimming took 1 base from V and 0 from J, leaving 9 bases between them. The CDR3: CASSLGQNPNYGYTF. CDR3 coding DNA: TGTGCCAGCAGCTTAGGACAGAACCCTAACTATGGCTACACCTTC.

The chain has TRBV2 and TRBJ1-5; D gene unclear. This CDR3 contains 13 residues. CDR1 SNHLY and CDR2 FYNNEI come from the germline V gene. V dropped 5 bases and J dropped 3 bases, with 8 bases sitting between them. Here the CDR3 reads CASSRAVNQPQHF. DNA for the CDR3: TGTGCCAGCAGTAGGGCAGTCAATCAGCCCCAGCATTTT.

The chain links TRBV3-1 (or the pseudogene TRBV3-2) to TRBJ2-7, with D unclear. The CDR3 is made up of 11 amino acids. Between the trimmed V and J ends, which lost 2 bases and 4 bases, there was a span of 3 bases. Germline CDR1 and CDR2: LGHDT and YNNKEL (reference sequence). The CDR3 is CASSQFYEQYF. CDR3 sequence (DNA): TGTGCCAGCAGCCAATTTTACGAGCAGTACTTC.

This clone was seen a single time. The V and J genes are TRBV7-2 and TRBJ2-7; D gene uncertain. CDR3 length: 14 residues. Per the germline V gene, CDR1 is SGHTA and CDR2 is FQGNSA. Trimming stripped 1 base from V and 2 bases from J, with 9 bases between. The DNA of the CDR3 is TGTGCCAGCAGCTTAGTCCAGTTCACCTACGAGCAGTACTTC. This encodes CASSLVQFTYEQYF. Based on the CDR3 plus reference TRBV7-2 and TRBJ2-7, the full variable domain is GAGVSQSPSNKVTEKGKDVELRCDPISGHTALYWYRQSLGQGLEFLIYFQGNSAPDKSGLPSDRFSAERTGGSVSTLTIQRTQQEDSAVYLCASSLVQFTYEQYFGPGTRLTVT.

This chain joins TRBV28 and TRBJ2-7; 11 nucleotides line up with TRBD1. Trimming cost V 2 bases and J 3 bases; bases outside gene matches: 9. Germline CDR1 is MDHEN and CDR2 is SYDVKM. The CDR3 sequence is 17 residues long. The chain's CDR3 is CASSLRTGGSTLYEQYF. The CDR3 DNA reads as TGTGCCAGCAGTTTAAGGACAGGGGGCTCCACTCTCTACGAGCAGTACTTC.

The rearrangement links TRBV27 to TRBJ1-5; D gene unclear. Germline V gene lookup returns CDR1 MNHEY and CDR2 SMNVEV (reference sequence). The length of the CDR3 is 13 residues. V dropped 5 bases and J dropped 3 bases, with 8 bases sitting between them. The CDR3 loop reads CASSKTDNQPQHF. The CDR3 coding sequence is TGTGCCAGCAGTAAAACGGACAATCAGCCCCAGCATTTT.

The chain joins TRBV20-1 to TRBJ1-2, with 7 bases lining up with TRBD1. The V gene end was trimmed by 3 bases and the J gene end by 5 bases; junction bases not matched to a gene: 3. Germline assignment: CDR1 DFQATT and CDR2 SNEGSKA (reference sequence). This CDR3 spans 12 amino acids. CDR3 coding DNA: TGCAGTGCTAGTGAGGGGGCTTATGGCTACACCTTC. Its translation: CSASEGAYGYTF.

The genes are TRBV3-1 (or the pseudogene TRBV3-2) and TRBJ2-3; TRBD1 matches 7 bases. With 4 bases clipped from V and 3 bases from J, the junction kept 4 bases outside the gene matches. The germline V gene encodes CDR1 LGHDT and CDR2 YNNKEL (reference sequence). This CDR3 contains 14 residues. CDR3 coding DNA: TGTGCCAGCAGCCCATGGGACAGTACAGATACGCAGTATTTT. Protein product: CASSPWDSTDTQYF.

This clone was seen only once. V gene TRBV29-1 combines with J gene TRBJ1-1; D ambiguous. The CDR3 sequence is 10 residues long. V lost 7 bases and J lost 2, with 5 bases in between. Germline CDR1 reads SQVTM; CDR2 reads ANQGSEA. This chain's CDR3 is CSAANTEAFF. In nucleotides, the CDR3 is TGCAGCGCTGCTAACACTGAAGCTTTCTTT.

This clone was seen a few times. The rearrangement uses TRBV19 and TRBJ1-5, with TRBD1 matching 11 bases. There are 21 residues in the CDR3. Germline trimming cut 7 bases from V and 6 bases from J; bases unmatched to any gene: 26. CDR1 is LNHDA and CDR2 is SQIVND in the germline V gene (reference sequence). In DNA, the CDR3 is TGTGCCAGTAACGCTTCCCCCGGGGGGACAGGGGGATTCTATAGCGGTCAGCCCCAGCATTTT. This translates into CASNASPGGTGGFYSGQPQHF. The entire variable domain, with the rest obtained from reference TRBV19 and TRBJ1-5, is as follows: DGGITQSPKYLFRKEGQNVTLSCEQNLNHDAMYWYRQDPGQGLRLIYYSQIVNDFQKGDIAEGYSVSREKKESFPLTVTSAQKNPTAFYLCASNASPGGTGGFYSGQPQHFGDGTRLSIL.

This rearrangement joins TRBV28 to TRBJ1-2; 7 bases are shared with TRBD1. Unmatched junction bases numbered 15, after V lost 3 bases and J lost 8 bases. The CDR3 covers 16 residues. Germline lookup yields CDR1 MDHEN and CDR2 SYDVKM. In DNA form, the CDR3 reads TGTGCCAGCAGTTTCACACGAGGAGGGGGCGCGGAGGGCTACACCTTC. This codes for CASSFTRGGGAEGYTF.

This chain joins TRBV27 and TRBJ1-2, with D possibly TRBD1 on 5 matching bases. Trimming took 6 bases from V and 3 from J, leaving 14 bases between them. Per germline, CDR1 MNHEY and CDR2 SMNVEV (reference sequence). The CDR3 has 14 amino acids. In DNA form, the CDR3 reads TGTGCCAGCAGCCAGGTAGGGGCGGACTATGGCTACACCTTC. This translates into CASSQVGADYGYTF.

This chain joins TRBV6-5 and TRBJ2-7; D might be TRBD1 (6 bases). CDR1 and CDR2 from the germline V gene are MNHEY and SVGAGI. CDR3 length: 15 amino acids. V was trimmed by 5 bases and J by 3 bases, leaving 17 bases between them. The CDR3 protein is CASSTDPAGVYEQYF. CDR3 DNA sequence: TGTGCCAGCAGTACCGACCCCGCAGGGGTCTACGAGCAGTACTTC.

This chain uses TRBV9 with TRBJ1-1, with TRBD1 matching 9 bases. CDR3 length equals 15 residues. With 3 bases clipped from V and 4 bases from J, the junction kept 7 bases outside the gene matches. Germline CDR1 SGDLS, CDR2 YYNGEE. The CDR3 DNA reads TGTGCCAGCAGCGCCCAACAGGGGGCGGGCACTGAAGCTTTCTTT. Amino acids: CASSAQQGAGTEAFF.

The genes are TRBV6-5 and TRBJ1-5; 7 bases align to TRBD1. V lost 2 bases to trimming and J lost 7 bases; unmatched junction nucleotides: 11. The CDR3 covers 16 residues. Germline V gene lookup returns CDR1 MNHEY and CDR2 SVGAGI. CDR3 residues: CASSYGRDSAGQPQHF. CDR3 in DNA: TGTGCCAGCAGTTACGGCAGGGACAGCGCGGGACAGCCCCAGCATTTT.

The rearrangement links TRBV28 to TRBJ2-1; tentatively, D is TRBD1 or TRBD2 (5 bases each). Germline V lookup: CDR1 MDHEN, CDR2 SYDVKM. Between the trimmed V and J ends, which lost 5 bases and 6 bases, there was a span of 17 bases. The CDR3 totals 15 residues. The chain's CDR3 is CASSQLLGVFNEQFF. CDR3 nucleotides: TGTGCCAGCAGTCAGCTCCTGGGGGTTTTCAATGAGCAGTTCTTC.

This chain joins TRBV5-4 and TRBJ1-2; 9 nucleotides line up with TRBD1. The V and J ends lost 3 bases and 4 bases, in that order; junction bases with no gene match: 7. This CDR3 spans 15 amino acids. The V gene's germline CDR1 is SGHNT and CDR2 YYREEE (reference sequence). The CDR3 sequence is CASSSRDRVGYGYTF. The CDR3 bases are TGTGCCAGCAGCTCCCGGGACAGGGTGGGCTATGGCTACACCTTC.

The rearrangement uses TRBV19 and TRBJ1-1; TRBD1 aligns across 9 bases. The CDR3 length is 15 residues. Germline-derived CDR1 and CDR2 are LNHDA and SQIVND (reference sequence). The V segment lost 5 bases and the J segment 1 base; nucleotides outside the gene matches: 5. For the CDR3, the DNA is TGTGCCAGTAGTGCGGACAGGGGCCCGAACACTGAAGCTTTCTTT. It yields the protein CASSADRGPNTEAFF. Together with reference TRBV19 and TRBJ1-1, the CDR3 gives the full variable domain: DGGITQSPKYLFRKEGQNVTLSCEQNLNHDAMYWYRQDPGQGLRLIYYSQIVNDFQKGDIAEGYSVSREKKESFPLTVTSAQKNPTAFYLCASSADRGPNTEAFFGQGTRLTVV.

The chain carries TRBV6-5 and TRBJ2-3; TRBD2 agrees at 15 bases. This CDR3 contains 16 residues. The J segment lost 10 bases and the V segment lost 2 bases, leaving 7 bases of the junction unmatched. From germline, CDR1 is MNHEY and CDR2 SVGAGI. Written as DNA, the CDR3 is TGTGCCAGCAGTTACGGGACTAGCGGGGGGAGAGGGGCGCAGTATTTT. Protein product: CASSYGTSGGRGAQYF.

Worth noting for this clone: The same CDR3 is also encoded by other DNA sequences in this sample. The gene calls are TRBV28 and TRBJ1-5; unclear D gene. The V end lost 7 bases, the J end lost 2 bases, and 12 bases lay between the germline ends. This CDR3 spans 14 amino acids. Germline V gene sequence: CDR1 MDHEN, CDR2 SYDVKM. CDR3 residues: CASTAGGGNQPQHF. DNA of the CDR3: TGTGCCAGCACGGCGGGCGGTGGCAATCAGCCCCAGCATTTT.